This note documents a single TCR beta chain sequence. Original processing methods: Reference gene primers were amplified, and this amplification served to estimate nucleated cell counts. Clones were sequenced by immunoSEQ multiplex PCR, and TCRdb holds only the in-frame ones, with some missing. That table furnishes V, J and clone size, whereas the DNA furnished D and trimming. The table lists 87,000 or so clones, around nine tenths of them singletons. The sample originates from a study of blood T cell repertoires in COVID-19. For the study at large: Collection of acute and convalescent COVID-19 samples took place in the United States, Italy and Spain.

The germline CDR1 and CDR2 sequences are SGHKS and YYEKEE (reference sequence). This CDR3 has 17 amino acids. Trimming stripped 2 bases from V and 2 bases from J, with 19 bases between. Sample: peripheral blood. The receptor was isolated from a man older than 75 with acute or convalescent COVID-19. The rearrangement links TRBV5-5 to TRBJ1-2; the D gene is possibly TRBD1 (6 bases). CDR3 sequence reads: CASSFPGTEDRNYGYTF. Here the CDR3 DNA reads TGTGCCAGCAGCTTCCCCGGGACCGAGGACAGAAACTATGGCTACACCTTC.